The next 20 T cell receptor beta chains were all read from a single sample in a study of T-cell reconstitution after alpha-beta-depleted transplantation in children. TCRbeta library preparation incorporated unique molecular identifiers. MiXCR, applied by TCRdb to the PCR reads, yields one record per CDR3 protein. This sample has fewer than 120,000 distinct CDR3 sequences, with 10% found just once. This material consisted of PBMCs from the stem cell graft donor, taken from the stem cell graft. Every receptor here comes from a human donor who donated a stem cell graft to a child with acute lymphoblastic leukemia.

This clonotype was observed many times. This chain uses TRBV5-1 with TRBJ2-7; TRBD1 matches at 9 bases. With 4 bases clipped from V and 2 bases from J, the junction kept 10 bases outside the gene matches. Germline CDR1 reads SGHRS; CDR2 reads YFSETQ. The CDR3 length is 16 residues. The CDR3 sequence: CASSQASGTGTYEQYF. CDR3 bases: TGCGCCAGCAGCCAAGCGTCCGGGACAGGGACCTACGAGCAGTACTTC.

This clonotype was detected ten times or more. The rearrangement links TRBV12-3 or TRBV12-4 to TRBJ2-2; maybe TRBD2 (5 bases). V lost 5 bases to trimming and J lost 7 bases, with 14 bases between them. The CDR3 consists of 14 residues. CDR3 nucleotides: TGTGCCAGCAGTCTAACAAGACGGGGCGGGGAGCTGTTTTTT. As protein: CASSLTRRGGELFF.

The chain recombines TRBV18 with TRBJ2-1; 8 bases align to TRBD1. CDR3 length: 13 amino acids. Trimming at V came to 3 bases and at J to 8 bases, leaving 3 bases not matched to a gene. Germline V gives CDR1 KGHSH, CDR2 LQKENI. This chain's CDR3 is CASSPGQVYEQFF. Written as DNA, the CDR3 is TGTGCCAGCTCACCGGGACAGGTGTATGAGCAGTTCTTC.

This clonotype was detected ten times or more. The chain uses TRBV30 and TRBJ1-2; D is unresolved. The CDR3 is 13 amino acids. Germline loops: CDR1 GTSNPN, CDR2 SVGIG (reference sequence). Trimming removed 5 bases from V and 4 bases from J, with 14 bases in between. The chain's CDR3 is CAWDDGNRYGYTF. The CDR3 nucleotides are TGTGCCTGGGACGACGGAAATCGCTATGGCTACACCTTC.

This chain connects TRBV2 to TRBJ2-1; tentative D call: TRBD1 (5 bases). This CDR3 is built from 13 residues. Trimming removed 7 bases at V and 6 bases at J, with 13 bases between. Germline V gene lookup returns CDR1 SNHLY and CDR2 FYNNEI. CDR3 bases: TGTGCCAGCACAACCGTCCAGGGCAATGAGCAGTTCTTC. Protein: CASTTVQGNEQFF.

This clonotype was found many times. V gene TRBV20-1 combines with J gene TRBJ2-3, with 12 bases aligning to TRBD2. J lost 0 bases, V lost 5 bases, and 9 bases had no gene match. The CDR3 runs to 17 residues. The V gene's germline CDR1 is DFQATT and CDR2 SNEGSKA (reference sequence). CDR3 sequence reads: CSAEGLAGGPSTDTQYF. In DNA form, the CDR3 reads TGCAGTGCTGAGGGGCTAGCGGGAGGGCCGAGCACAGATACGCAGTATTTT.

This clonotype was observed at least ten times. The CDR3 reads CASSYGREGQPQHF. As DNA, the CDR3 is TGTGCCAGCAGTTACGGCAGGGAAGGTCAGCCCCAGCATTTT. V is TRBV6-5 and J is TRBJ1-5; D perhaps matches TRBD1 (5 bases). Germline V gives CDR1 MNHEY, CDR2 SVGAGI. V was clipped by 2 bases and J by 6 bases, with 11 bases between them. This CDR3 spans 14 amino acids.

This clonotype was seen at least ten times. The J gene is TRBJ1-2, the V gene TRBV7-6; a possible D gene is TRBD1 (5 bases). V was pared by 4 bases and J by 6 bases, with 12 bases between. This CDR3 is 13 amino acids long. In germline, CDR1 is SGHVS, CDR2 FNYEAQ. This CDR3 is CASSSGGGNGYTF. CDR3 coding DNA: TGTGCCAGCAGCTCCGGGGGGGGGAATGGCTACACCTTC.

This clonotype has ten or more counts. In DNA, the CDR3 is TGTGCCAGCAGCGTAGAGGACCGGGACGGGCAGTTCTTC. Amino acid sequence: CASSVEDRDGQFF. This chain uses TRBV9 with TRBJ2-1; the D call may be TRBD1 or TRBD2 (5 bases each). Trimming pared 0 bases from V and 12 bases from J, leaving 13 bases between. In germline, CDR1 is SGDLS, CDR2 YYNGEE. The CDR3 covers 13 residues.

This clonotype was recorded a few times. A much larger clone is a single base away; this may be a read error. The chain links TRBV12-3 or TRBV12-4 to TRBJ2-5, with 12 nucleotides matching TRBD2. The CDR3 is 18 amino acids. CDR3 bases: TGTACCAGCAGTTTGAGGACTAGCGGGAACCTAATCCAAGAGACCCAGTACTTC. This sequence encodes CTSSLRTSGNLIQETQYF.

This clonotype was counted ten times or more. V usage is TRBV6-5 and J usage is TRBJ2-1, with 8 bases that match TRBD2. Unmatched junction bases numbered 19, after V lost 0 bases and J lost 12 bases. CDR3 length: 18 residues. From germline, CDR1 is MNHEY and CDR2 SVGAGI. The CDR3 DNA sequence: TGTGCCAGCAGTTACTCGAGTCGACGCCTAGGTAGCGGGATCCGGCAGTTCTTC. Protein: CASSYSSRRLGSGIRQFF.

This chain connects TRBV5-1 to TRBJ1-1; D is unresolved. This CDR3 has 15 amino acids. V dropped 2 bases and J dropped 2 bases, with 13 bases sitting between them. Per germline, CDR1 SGHRS and CDR2 YFSETQ. The CDR3 protein is CASSLEGTINTEAFF. DNA of the CDR3: TGCGCCAGCAGCTTAGAGGGCACAATTAACACTGAAGCTTTCTTT.

This clonotype was counted ten times or more. V usage is TRBV5-1 and J usage is TRBJ2-5; D is undetermined. The germline CDR1 and CDR2 sequences are SGHRS and YFSETQ. The CDR3 is made up of 14 amino acids. Trimming removed 0 bases from V and 5 bases from J, with 11 bases in between. As DNA, the CDR3 is TGCGCCAGCAGCTTGGCCGACGGCGGTGAGACCCAGTACTTC. This encodes CASSLADGGETQYF.

V gene TRBV5-5 combines with J gene TRBJ2-1; D is perhaps TRBD2 (6 bases). Germline V gene lookup returns CDR1 SGHKS and CDR2 YYEKEE (reference sequence). Trimming removed 7 bases from V and 0 bases from J, with 17 bases in between. This CDR3 contains 16 residues. DNA for the CDR3: TGTGCCAGCGGCCCCCTGGGGGGAAACTCCTACAATGAGCAGTTCTTC. It yields the protein CASGPLGGNSYNEQFF.

In its sample, this clonotype was seen many times. The rearrangement uses TRBV7-9 and TRBJ1-2, with D unclear. V shed 1 base and J shed 4 bases, with 13 bases lying between them. The CDR3 sequence is 15 residues long. Germline V gene data show CDR1 as SEHNR and CDR2 as FQNEAQ (reference sequence). CDR3: CASSLERGSAYGYTF. As DNA, the CDR3 is TGTGCCAGCAGCTTAGAACGAGGGAGCGCCTATGGCTACACCTTC.

This clonotype appeared many times. The chain uses TRBV5-1 and TRBJ2-5; D is uncertain. The CDR3 contains 14 residues. CDR1 SGHRS and CDR2 YFSETQ come from the germline V gene. V was shortened by 6 bases and J by 1 base, with 13 bases between the two germline ends. Here the CDR3 reads CASTIGNFQETQYF. The CDR3 DNA reads TGCGCCAGCACCATTGGCAACTTCCAAGAGACCCAGTACTTC.

This clonotype has a count of ten or more. The chain combines TRBV27 with TRBJ2-1; tentatively, D is TRBD2 (5 bases). Germline CDR1 reads MNHEY; CDR2 reads SMNVEV (reference sequence). This CDR3 contains 13 residues. Trimming took off 3 bases at V and 5 bases at J, with 8 bases between the two ends. In DNA, the CDR3 is TGTGCCAGCAGTTTTCTGGGAGACAATGAGCAGTTCTTC. Amino acid sequence: CASSFLGDNEQFF.

Concerning this clonotype itself: This sequence may be a read error, since a much larger clone differs from it by one base. CDR3: CASSQGAGPTLNNEKFF. For the CDR3, the DNA is TGTGCCAGCAGCCAGGGAGCCGGGCCGACCCTTAACAATGAGAAGTTCTTC. This chain links TRBV4-2 with TRBJ2-1; possible D gene TRBD2, 5 bases. This CDR3 region has 17 residues. Germline-derived CDR1 and CDR2 are LGHNA and YNFKEQ.

This clonotype was detected many times. J is TRBJ1-1 and V is TRBV5-1; 12 bases match TRBD1. Trimming at V came to 1 base and at J to 11 bases, leaving 15 bases not matched to a gene. CDR3 length: 17 amino acids. From germline, CDR1 is SGHRS and CDR2 YFSETQ. The CDR3 loop is CASSLPRPGQGARMAFF. In nucleotides, the CDR3 is TGCGCCAGCAGCTTGCCCCGACCGGGACAGGGGGCGCGGATGGCTTTCTTT.

This clonotype was found many times. The chain has TRBV27 and TRBJ2-2; tentative D call: TRBD2 (5 bases). Looked up from germline, CDR1 is MNHEY and CDR2 is SMNVEV (reference sequence). This CDR3 is 14 amino acids long. Trimming cost V 7 bases and J 0 bases, with 9 bases left between them. The DNA of the CDR3 is TGTGCCAGCAAGGCGGGTTCGAACACCGGGGAGCTGTTTTTT. This codes for CASKAGSNTGELFF.